This record looks at one TCR beta chain sequence and its context. The method was immunoSEQ multiplex PCR; TCRdb's version includes in-frame clones alone and lacks a portion of them. The sample yields roughly 160,000 clones, 85% to 90% seen once. The sample belongs to a study of control samples from healthy donors and cancer patients. Trimming cost V 6 bases and J 2 bases, with 20 bases left between them. CDR1 is SNHLY, CDR2 FYNNEI, per germline. The CDR3 length is 16 residues. The TCR was taken from a woman aged 25-40 years in good health. The sample consisted of blood. The chain carries TRBV2 and TRBJ2-7; perhaps TRBD1 as D (5 bases). CDR3 sequence: CASRGLLGPGAYEQYF. CDR3 DNA: TGTGCCAGCAGGGGCCTTCTGGGGCCCGGAGCCTACGAGCAGTACTTC.